These 30 T cell receptor beta chains were all obtained from the same sample, sequenced in a study of naive and memory T cell subsets. Two oligonucleotides, mixed equimolar, formed the beta constant-region primer covering TRBC1 and TRBC2. Four rounds of PCR amplified the ligated cDNA using nested alpha and beta constant-region primers plus SP2. A single record per CDR3 protein comes from TCRdb applying MiXCR to the UMI-ligation and nested PCR reads. The sample shows some 110,000 distinct CDR3 sequences, roughly 36% of them seen only once. Sequencing was performed on central memory CD4+ T cells from blood. The source of these receptors is a human donor in good health.

This clonotype was detected a few times. The rearrangement uses TRBV27 and TRBJ1-5; D remains unclear. Germline values: CDR1 MNHEY, CDR2 SMNVEV (reference sequence). V was clipped by 5 bases and J by 4 bases, with 18 bases between them. CDR3 size: 16 residues. The CDR3, as DNA: TGTGCCAGCAGTCCCTTGGATGGGTCTAGGAATCAGCCCCAGCATTTT. It is translated as CASSPLDGSRNQPQHF.

This chain links TRBV28 with TRBJ2-4, with 7 bases lining up with TRBD2. V was pared by 8 bases and J by 1 base, with 11 bases of the junction left unmatched. The CDR3 is made up of 16 amino acids. CDR1 MDHEN and CDR2 SYDVKM come from the germline V gene. CDR3 bases: TGTGCCAGCGGGGGGGGAGGGGCAGCGGCCAAAAACATTCAGTACTTC. Encoded protein: CASGGGGAAAKNIQYF.

This clonotype was found a few times. CDR3 loop: CAWSQGPGEQYF. CDR3 nucleotides: TGTGCCTGGAGCCAGGGGCCTGGGGAGCAGTACTTC. The chain joins TRBV30 to TRBJ2-7; the D gene is possibly TRBD1 (6 bases). The CDR3 has 12 amino acids. Germline V gives CDR1 GTSNPN, CDR2 SVGIG (reference sequence). Deletions cut 3 bases from V and 7 bases from J, with 13 bases between.

The chain employs TRBV4-1 and TRBJ1-2, with a weak D call TRBD1 (5 bases). The V and J ends lost 0 bases and 8 bases respectively, with 13 bases between them. Germline CDR1 reads MGHRA; CDR2 reads YSYEKL. The CDR3 is 14 residues long. The CDR3 nucleotides read TGCGCCAGCAGCCAAGAAGTTCAGGGATCCGGCTACACCTTC. Translated: CASSQEVQGSGYTF.

The chain couples TRBV12-3 or TRBV12-4 to TRBJ2-2; D not resolved. The ends were cut back, 4 bases at V and 1 base at J, with 10 bases in the middle. The CDR3 covers 15 residues. CDR3 protein: CASSSGPLNTGELFF. CDR3 coding DNA: TGTGCCAGCAGTTCCGGTCCGTTGAACACCGGGGAGCTGTTTTTT.

The chain couples TRBV20-1 to TRBJ2-7; 7 positions agree with TRBD1. Per the germline V gene, CDR1 is DFQATT and CDR2 is SNEGSKA (reference sequence). This CDR3 spans 16 amino acids. Losses at the gene ends were 0 bases for V and 5 bases for J; bases not matched to a gene: 13. CDR3 region: CSARDVLRRQGDEQYF. CDR3 in DNA: TGCAGTGCTAGAGATGTCCTACGTAGACAGGGTGACGAGCAGTACTTC.

The chain combines TRBV20-1 with TRBJ2-7, with TRBD1 as a possible D gene (5 bases). Per the germline V gene, CDR1 is DFQATT and CDR2 is SNEGSKA (reference sequence). CDR3 size: 13 residues. Trimming left V 2 bases short and J 0 bases short, with 8 bases between. The CDR3 DNA reads as TGCAGTGCTAGACCAGGGTACTCCTACGAGCAGTACTTC. Protein: CSARPGYSYEQYF.

This clonotype was recorded a few times. This rearrangement joins TRBV11-1 to TRBJ2-1; TRBD2 agrees at 9 bases. The germline V gene has CDR1 SGHAT and CDR2 FQDESV (reference sequence). J gave up 5 bases and V 2 bases, and 7 bases lay outside the gene matches. The CDR3 is made up of 16 amino acids. The CDR3 here is CASSLLPGLADNEQFF. The CDR3, as DNA: TGTGCCAGCAGCTTACTTCCGGGACTAGCTGACAATGAGCAGTTCTTC.

The table lists this clonotype with a few counts. The chain combines TRBV6-5 with TRBJ2-7; 9 bases map to TRBD2. Germline V gene lookup returns CDR1 MNHEY and CDR2 SVGAGI. V trimming: 2 bases; J trimming: 5 bases; junction bases outside the gene matches: 13. CDR3 length equals 17 residues. This chain's CDR3 is CASSYSAFRSSGNEQYF. The CDR3 DNA reads TGTGCCAGCAGTTACAGTGCATTTAGGTCTAGCGGGAACGAGCAGTACTTC.

J is TRBJ1-1 and V is TRBV7-9; TRBD1 is a possible D gene (5 bases). The CDR3 spans 14 residues. V was cut by 5 bases and J by 3 bases, with 13 bases left in between. Looked up from germline, CDR1 is SEHNR and CDR2 is FQNEAQ (reference sequence). In DNA, the CDR3 is TGTGCCAGCAGCCTCCCCTGGGGGGACACTGAAGCTTTCTTT. This gives the protein CASSLPWGDTEAFF. Looking up the rest from reference TRBV7-9 and TRBJ1-1 gives the full variable domain: DTGVSQNPRHKITKRGQNVTFRCDPISEHNRLYWYRQTLGQGPEFLTYFQNEAQLEKSRLLSDRFSAERPKGSFSTLEIQRTEQGDSAMYLCASSLPWGDTEAFFGQGTRLTVV.

Only a few counts were recorded for this clonotype. The gene calls are TRBV6-5 and TRBJ2-1, with TRBD2 matching over 8 bases. Germline V gene sequence: CDR1 MNHEY, CDR2 SVGAGI. The J segment lost 8 bases and the V segment lost 9 bases, leaving 12 bases of the junction unmatched. This CDR3 spans 14 amino acids. The CDR3 DNA reads as TGTGCCAGTAGAACCGGGACTAGTGCCTATGAGCAGTTCTTC. Translation gives CASRTGTSAYEQFF.

The chain is built from TRBV7-9 and TRBJ1-2, with 8 bases identical to TRBD1. V was clipped by 5 bases and J by 2 bases; unmatched bases: 7. CDR1 SEHNR and CDR2 FQNEAQ come from the germline V gene (reference sequence). This CDR3 contains 15 residues. The chain's CDR3 is CASSRGQGGNYGYTF. CDR3 DNA sequence: TGTGCCAGCAGCAGAGGACAGGGAGGGAACTATGGCTACACCTTC.

This clonotype was seen more than once but under ten times. The gene calls are TRBV11-2 and TRBJ2-7; TRBD1 matches at 7 bases. Germline CDR1 reads SGHAT; CDR2 reads FQNNGV. With 5 bases clipped from V and 4 bases from J, the junction kept 8 bases outside the gene matches. The CDR3 length is 14 residues. This CDR3 is CASSPPTGRYEQYF. The CDR3 DNA reads TGTGCCAGCAGCCCTCCGACAGGGAGATACGAGCAGTACTTC. Supplemented by reference TRBV11-2 and TRBJ2-7, the full variable domain reads EAGVAQSPRYKIIEKRQSVAFWCNPISGHATLYWYQQILGQGPKLLIQFQNNGVVDDSQLPKDRFSAERLKGVDSTLKIQPAKLEDSAVYLCASSPPTGRYEQYFGPGTRLTVT.

The J gene is TRBJ2-6, the V gene TRBV20-1; D possibly corresponds to TRBD2 (5 bases). The CDR3 contains 15 residues. Trimming pared 6 bases from V and 0 bases from J, leaving 12 bases between. Germline CDR1 reads DFQATT; CDR2 reads SNEGSKA (reference sequence). The CDR3 nucleotides are TGCAGTGCATTTAGCGCAAGCTCTGGGGCCAACGTCCTGACTTTC. Residues: CSAFSASSGANVLTF.

CDR3 sequence (DNA): TGTGCCAGTGGGGCAGGGAAAATTTCACCCCTCCACTTT. It yields the protein CASGAGKISPLHF. The genes are TRBV28 and TRBJ1-6; TRBD1 might be the D (5 bases). With 9 bases removed from V and 9 bases from J, the gap between germline ends came to 15 bases. CDR1 and CDR2 from the germline V gene are MDHEN and SYDVKM. The CDR3 is 13 residues long.

This chain uses TRBV28 with TRBJ1-2; possibly TRBD1 for D (5 bases). The V gene's germline CDR1 is MDHEN and CDR2 SYDVKM. The CDR3 is made up of 14 amino acids. The V end was cut by 6 bases, the J end by 5 bases, with 16 bases between. This chain's CDR3 is CASRRTNRSYGYTF. In nucleotides, the CDR3 is TGTGCCAGCAGACGAACCAACAGGAGTTATGGCTACACCTTC.

This clonotype was observed a handful of times. The chain carries TRBV6-5 and TRBJ2-3, with TRBD2 as a possible D gene (5 bases). Trimming stripped 7 bases from V and 3 bases from J, with 17 bases between. The CDR3 totals 15 residues. From germline, CDR1 is MNHEY and CDR2 SVGAGI. CDR3 bases: TGTGCCAGCAATTCCAACGCCGCGGGTACAGATACGCAGTATTTT. Its translation: CASNSNAAGTDTQYF.

The genes are TRBV28 and TRBJ2-7; possible D gene TRBD2, 6 bases. V lost 3 bases and J lost 2, with 14 bases in between. This CDR3 region has 15 residues. Germline CDR1 reads MDHEN; CDR2 reads SYDVKM. The CDR3 protein is CASSFRGLTTYEQYF. CDR3 DNA sequence: TGTGCCAGCAGTTTTCGGGGACTCACGACCTACGAGCAGTACTTC.

Ten or more counts support this clonotype. The chain employs TRBV6-6 and TRBJ2-3; D is unclear. V shed 2 bases and J shed 2 bases, with 5 bases lying between them. Germline V CDR1 and CDR2: MNHNY, SVGAGI (reference sequence). This CDR3 is 13 amino acids long. CDR3 loop: CASSYPSTDTQYF. As DNA, the CDR3 is TGTGCCAGCAGTTACCCCTCCACAGATACGCAGTATTTT.

This clonotype was counted a few times. The chain combines TRBV28 with TRBJ2-1; 8 bases fit TRBD2. CDR1 and CDR2 (germline): MDHEN, SYDVKM. This CDR3 is 17 amino acids long. Germline trimming cut 6 bases from V and 4 bases from J; bases unmatched to any gene: 14. CDR3 protein: CASRGLGSGMKYNEQFF. The CDR3 DNA sequence: TGTGCCAGCAGAGGTTTAGGTAGCGGGATGAAGTACAATGAGCAGTTCTTC.

This sequence joins TRBV20-1 and TRBJ2-1, with TRBD2 identical over 13 bases. The CDR3 totals 16 residues. Trimming cost V 5 bases and J 8 bases; bases outside gene matches: 12. Per the germline V gene, CDR1 is DFQATT and CDR2 is SNEGSKA (reference sequence). Written as DNA, the CDR3 is TGCAGTGCTTGGAAAGGGACTAGCGGGACTCCTGATGAGCAGTTCTTC. Protein: CSAWKGTSGTPDEQFF.

This clonotype was seen a few times. V is TRBV5-1 and J is TRBJ1-1; D is undetermined. V shed 3 bases and J shed 0 bases, with 21 bases lying between them. Germline assignment: CDR1 SGHRS and CDR2 YFSETQ. CDR3 size: 18 residues. CDR3: CASSWRERRNLMNTEAFF. The DNA of the CDR3 is TGCGCCAGCAGCTGGAGGGAGAGGAGGAATTTAATGAACACTGAAGCTTTCTTT.

A few counts support this clonotype. This chain joins TRBV10-3 and TRBJ1-1; a weak D match, TRBD1 (5 bases). CDR1 is ENHRY, CDR2 SYGVKD, per germline. The CDR3 loop spans 12 amino acids. Trimming pared 2 bases from V and 7 bases from J, leaving 8 bases between. This CDR3 reads CAISERDLEAFF. In nucleotides, the CDR3 is TGTGCCATCAGTGAGAGGGACCTTGAAGCTTTCTTT.

The rearrangement joins TRBV6-1 to TRBJ2-7, with D unclear. V lost 3 bases to trimming and J lost 3 bases, with 3 bases between them. The CDR3 consists of 11 residues. Germline values: CDR1 MNHNS, CDR2 SASEGT. CDR3 nucleotides: TGTGCCAGCAGTGAGCACTACGAGCAGTACTTC. This sequence encodes CASSEHYEQYF.

On this clonotype itself: Mismatch with germline at one junction end may stem from a read error. Written as DNA, the CDR3 is TGTGCCAGCAGGGAAGACACAACAGCCAAAAACATTCAGTACTTC. Amino acids: CASREDTTAKNIQYF. The V gene is TRBV2, the J gene TRBJ2-4, with D unresolved. Per germline, CDR1 SNHLY and CDR2 FYNNEI. This CDR3 comprises 15 residues.

This sequence joins TRBV24-1 and TRBJ2-2; 10 bases fit TRBD1. The CDR3 contains 16 residues. J lost 6 bases, V lost 6 bases, and 9 bases had no gene match. CDR1 KGHDR and CDR2 SFDVKD come from the germline V gene. CDR3 sequence: CATSPTKTGGPGELFF. CDR3 nucleotide sequence: TGTGCCACCAGTCCCACTAAGACAGGGGGCCCCGGGGAGCTGTTTTTT.

The J gene is TRBJ2-1, the V gene TRBV5-1; either TRBD1 or TRBD2 may fit D (5 bases each). V lost 3 bases, J lost 7 bases, and 11 bases lay in between. The CDR3 runs 13 residues. Germline values: CDR1 SGHRS, CDR2 YFSETQ. CDR3 sequence reads: CASSWGSGNEQFF. CDR3 DNA: TGCGCCAGCAGCTGGGGGTCCGGGAATGAGCAGTTCTTC.

In this sample, this clonotype turned up a few times. The chain recombines TRBV5-1 with TRBJ2-5, with D possibly being TRBD1 or TRBD2 (6 bases each). With 4 bases removed from V and 5 bases from J, the gap between germline ends came to 15 bases. The CDR3 spans 14 residues. Per the germline V gene, CDR1 is SGHRS and CDR2 is YFSETQ. CDR3 sequence (DNA): TGCGCCAGCAGCGACGGGGGCGATAGGGAGACCCAGTACTTC. Translating gives CASSDGGDRETQYF.

This clonotype was seen many times. The chain joins TRBV18 to TRBJ2-1; TRBD1 is a possible D gene (6 bases). With 1 base removed from V and 6 bases from J, the gap between germline ends came to 19 bases. CDR3 length: 17 residues. Germline V gene sequence: CDR1 KGHSH, CDR2 LQKENI. For the CDR3, the DNA is TGTGCCAGCTCACCACGCCCTCCGGGTACCAGGGGCAATGAGCAGTTCTTC. It yields the protein CASSPRPPGTRGNEQFF.

This clonotype was observed a single time. The chain uses TRBV4-3 and TRBJ1-1; 7 bases are shared with TRBD1. Germline assignment: CDR1 LGHNA and CDR2 YSLEER. There are 12 residues in the CDR3. V trimming: 3 bases; J trimming: 5 bases; junction bases outside the gene matches: 0. CDR3 protein: CASSHRGTEAFF. CDR3 nucleotides: TGCGCCAGCAGCCACAGGGGGACTGAAGCTTTCTTT.